A single sample is the source of the 9 T cell receptor beta chains below, sequenced in a study of shared clonotypes between healthy human individuals (dated by TCRdb to the early 2020s). Library creation used the immunoSEQ multiplex PCR assay. TCRdb retrieved this table from immuneACCESS and kept in-frame rearrangements only. Not all clones are present; in checked studies, unresolved V genes account for under half, and no reason is known for the remainder. The sample table contains some 2,000,000 clones; only one count was recorded for 85% to 95% of them. The ten largest clonotypes hold more than 0.1% of the sample. Sequencing was done on a sample of naive CD4+ T cells sorted from blood. Read against the paper, the sample's cell subset or site label means: CD45RA+ positively selected. The receptors stem from a man between 18 and 35 years old in good health.

A word on this clone: Other DNA sequences in the same sample also yield this CDR3. The rearrangement joins TRBV28 to TRBJ1-2; the match to TRBD1 covers 7 bases. V lost 4 bases, J lost 4 bases, and 0 bases stayed unmatched. The CDR3 has 12 amino acids. Germline-derived CDR1 and CDR2 are MDHEN and SYDVKM. CDR3 DNA: TGTGCCAGCAGTTCAGGGGGCTATGGCTACACCTTC. Amino acid sequence: CASSSGGYGYTF.

The V call is TRBV7-9, the J call TRBJ2-7, with TRBD1 matching 7 bases. Germline values: CDR1 SEHNR, CDR2 FQNEAQ (reference sequence). The trim removed 4 bases at V and 4 bases at J, leaving 7 bases unmatched. The CDR3 consists of 14 residues. CDR3 amino acids: CASSSPNRGYEQYF. The CDR3 bases are TGTGCCAGCAGCTCACCAAACAGGGGTTACGAGCAGTACTTC.

Of note for this clone: This may be a read error, as it is one base from a much larger clone. The V gene is TRBV5-6, the J gene TRBJ1-6; D ambiguous. This CDR3 is built from 14 residues. Trimming removed 4 bases at V and 5 bases at J, with 10 bases between. The germline CDR1 and CDR2 sequences are SGHDT and YYEEEE. As DNA, the CDR3 is TGTGCCAGCAGCCCACGGGCCGATAATTCACCCCTCCACTTT. Translating gives CASSPRADNSPLHF.

This sequence joins TRBV11-2 and TRBJ2-7; D is unresolved. Germline CDR1 reads SGHAT; CDR2 reads FQNNGV. V lost 4 bases, J lost 0 bases, and 10 bases lay in between. The CDR3 covers 14 residues. This CDR3 is CASSSRTVSYEQYF. CDR3 DNA sequence: TGTGCCAGCAGCTCCCGGACGGTCTCCTACGAGCAGTACTTC.

This rearrangement joins TRBV30 to TRBJ2-1, with TRBD2 identical over 7 bases. This CDR3 contains 14 residues. J was trimmed by 3 bases and V by 2 bases; bases with no gene match: 4. Per the germline V gene, CDR1 is GTSNPN and CDR2 is SVGIG (reference sequence). The CDR3 bases are TGTGCCTGGAGTAGCGGGAACTACTACAATGAGCAGTTCTTC. Amino acid sequence: CAWSSGNYYNEQFF.

This CDR3 is CASSEGRLTGELFF. The DNA of the CDR3 is TGTGCCAGCAGTGAGGGTAGGCTCACCGGGGAGCTGTTTTTT. This sequence joins TRBV25-1 and TRBJ2-2; D call uncertain. Germline lookup yields CDR1 MGHDK and CDR2 SYGVNS. The CDR3 is 14 residues long. V shed 3 bases and J shed 4 bases, with 9 bases lying between them.

The rearrangement links TRBV5-4 to TRBJ1-2; 8 bases fit TRBD1. Unmatched junction bases numbered 6, after V lost 2 bases and J lost 9 bases. From germline, CDR1 is SGHNT and CDR2 YYREEE (reference sequence). The CDR3 consists of 13 residues. The chain's CDR3 is CASSLDGQGSYTF. In DNA, the CDR3 is TGTGCCAGCAGCTTAGACGGACAGGGCAGCTACACCTTC.

The rearrangement links TRBV2 to TRBJ1-5, with 10 bases lining up with TRBD1. Per germline, CDR1 SNHLY and CDR2 FYNNEI. The V and J ends lost 2 bases and 7 bases, in that order; junction bases with no gene match: 11. There are 17 residues in the CDR3. The CDR3 sequence is CASSEFGDRGRTQPQHF. The DNA of the CDR3 is TGTGCCAGCAGTGAATTCGGGGACAGGGGTCGTACGCAGCCCCAGCATTTT.

This sequence joins TRBV10-1 and TRBJ1-1; D ambiguous. The length of the CDR3 is 13 residues. Between the trimmed V and J ends, which lost 8 bases and 2 bases, there was a span of 12 bases. Germline loops: CDR1 WNHNN, CDR2 SYGVQD (reference sequence). CDR3 residues: CASSEQINTEAFF. CDR3 nucleotides: TGCGCCAGCTCGGAACAGATAAACACTGAAGCTTTCTTT.